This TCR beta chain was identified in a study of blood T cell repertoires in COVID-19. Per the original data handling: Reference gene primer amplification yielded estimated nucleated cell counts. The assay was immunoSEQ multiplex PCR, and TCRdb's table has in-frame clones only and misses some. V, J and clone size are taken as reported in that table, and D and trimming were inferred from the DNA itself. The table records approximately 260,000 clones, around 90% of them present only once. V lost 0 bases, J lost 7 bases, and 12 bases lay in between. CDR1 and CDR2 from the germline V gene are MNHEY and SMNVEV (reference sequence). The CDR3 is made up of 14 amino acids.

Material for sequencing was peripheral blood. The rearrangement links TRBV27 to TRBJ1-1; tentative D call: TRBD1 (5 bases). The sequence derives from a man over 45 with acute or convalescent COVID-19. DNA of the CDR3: TGTGCCAGCAGTTTATCGATTCGTCAGGGTGAAGCTTTCTTT. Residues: CASSLSIRQGEAFF.